Listed below are T cell receptor beta chains from one sample, sequenced in a study of blood T cell repertoires in COVID-19. TCRdb's copy holds only in-frame clones and misses some; the assay was immunoSEQ multiplex PCR. The sample lists a few hundred thousand clones; roughly nine tenths were seen once. Sequencing input: peripheral blood. The receptor source for this set is a woman in her twenties or thirties with COVID-19, enrolled during active disease. The CDR3 runs from the conserved cysteine through the conserved F or W. The order of the fields is D gene, V gene, clone size, J gene, CDR3 DNA, CDR3 protein. The D gene is left open where the match is weak. Expanded clones get a size class; other rows say once, few or many, or leave the size out.

.	TRBV15	.	TRBJ1-5	TGTGCCACCAGCAGAGATGCTCAGGGTGGACAGCCCCAGCATTTT	CATSRDAQGGQPQHF
TRBD1	TRBV5-5	.	TRBJ1-2	TGTGCCAGCACTTCCCTATTAGGGACAGGCTATGGCTACACCTTC	CASTSLLGTGYGYTF
.	TRBV25-1	.	TRBJ1-1	TGTGCCAGCAGTGAAGTTGGCAGGGTTGCTGAAGCTTTCTTT	CASSEVGRVAEAFF
TRBD1	TRBV5-1	.	TRBJ2-3	TGCGCCTGTGGACAGGGGGCAAGCACAGATACGCAGTATTTT	CACGQGASTDTQYF
.	TRBV19	.	TRBJ1-2	TGTGCCAGTAGACCGACTAGGGACTATGGCTACACCTTC	CASRPTRDYGYTF
.	TRBV2	.	TRBJ1-2	TGTGCCAGCAGTGTCGAACGGGGGTCTAACTATGGCTACACCTTC	CASSVERGSNYGYTF
TRBD1	TRBV5-4	.	TRBJ2-1	TGTGCCAGCAGCTTACCGGGACAGAGCTCCTACAATGAGCAGTTCTTC	CASSLPGQSSYNEQFF
.	TRBV27	.	TRBJ2-7	TGTGCCAGCAGTTTATCACAGGGTGGCTACGAGCAGTACTTC	CASSLSQGGYEQYF
TRBD1	TRBV19	.	TRBJ1-1	TGTGCCAGTAGGACAGGACAGGGCTCGACTGAAGCTTTCTTT	CASRTGQGSTEAFF
TRBD1	TRBV11-2	.	TRBJ1-3	TGTGCCAGCAGCCGCGGACAGGCTCAACCTATTTCTGGAAACACCATATATTTT	CASSRGQAQPISGNTIYF
.	TRBV12-2	.	TRBJ1-1	TGTGCAAGTCGCTTAGCTGAGGGGAGGAGGGCTTTCTTT	CASRLAEGRRAFF
.	TRBV2	.	TRBJ1-2	TGTGCCAGCAGTGAGGGAGTTGACTATGGCTACACCTTC	CASSEGVDYGYTF
.	TRBV5-1	.	TRBJ1-1	TGCGCCAGCAGCTTGGTTTCGGGACATTCTACTGAAGCTTTCTTT	CASSLVSGHSTEAFF
TRBD2	TRBV30	.	TRBJ2-3	TGTGCCTGGAATAGCGGGAGGGCCGCAGATACGCAGTATTTT	CAWNSGRAADTQYF
TRBD2	TRBV30	.	TRBJ2-1	TGTGCCTGGAGTGTAACGGGAGGGCCCAATGAGCAGTTCTTC	CAWSVTGGPNEQFF
TRBD2	TRBV12-5	.	TRBJ2-1	TGTGCTAGTGGCGGGACTACCGACTACAATGAGCAGTTCTTC	CASGGTTDYNEQFF
TRBD1	TRBV5-1	.	TRBJ1-1	TGCGCCAGCGCCTCAGGGGGTCAGAACACTGAAGCTTTCTTT	CASASGGQNTEAFF
.	TRBV11-2	.	TRBJ2-2	TGTGCCAGCAGATTTACAGGGCCCACCGGGGAGCTGTTTTTT	CASRFTGPTGELFF
.	TRBV5-1	.	TRBJ1-3	TGCGCCAGCAGTTCGGTCTCCTCTGGAAACACCATATATTTT	CASSSVSSGNTIYF
.	TRBV27	.	TRBJ2-7	TGTGCCAGCAGTCCGACGACGGGCTCCTACGAGCAGTACTTC	CASSPTTGSYEQYF
TRBD1	TRBV11-2	.	TRBJ1-4	TGTGCCAGCAGCTTACAGGGACAGGGAGGGGAAAAACTGTTTTTT	CASSLQGQGGEKLFF
TRBD1	TRBV2	.	TRBJ1-2	TGTGCCAGCACCGGGACAGGGACAAGCGGCTACACCTTC	CASTGTGTSGYTF
.	TRBV27	.	TRBJ2-7	TGTGCCAGCAGTTTGGATGGGACTCCCTACGAGCAGTACTTC	CASSLDGTPYEQYF
TRBD2	TRBV27	.	TRBJ2-1	TGTGCCAGCAGTTTATCGACCATAGCGGGAGGGCCCTTGGGTGAGCAGTTCTTC	CASSLSTIAGGPLGEQFF
.	TRBV30	.	TRBJ1-6	TGTGCCTGGAGTGTCGGGGGGCTGAATTCACCCCTCCACTTT	CAWSVGGLNSPLHF
.	TRBV6-6	.	TRBJ2-3	TGTGCCAGCAGTTACTCGGACTATACAGATACGCAGTATTTT	CASSYSDYTDTQYF
.	TRBV27	many	TRBJ1-1	TGTGCCAGCAGCCCTCCGGGACTCCCCTTTGCTGAAGCTTTCTTT	CASSPPGLPFAEAFF
.	TRBV9	.	TRBJ1-3	TGTGCCAGCAGCGTAGGCGGGGCCGACTCTGGAAACACCATATATTTT	CASSVGGADSGNTIYF
.	TRBV15	.	TRBJ1-3	TGTGCCACCAGCAGAGGGGGGGGCAGCCCTGGAAACACCATATATTTT	CATSRGGGSPGNTIYF
.	TRBV7-9	.	TRBJ1-2	TGTGCCAGCAGCCAACAGGGTTCCTATGGCTACACCTTC	CASSQQGSYGYTF
.	TRBV5-5	.	TRBJ2-2	TGTGCCAGCAGCCCAAGGAGCCCGAACACCGGGGAGCTGTTTTTT	CASSPRSPNTGELFF
.	TRBV6-1	few	TRBJ1-4	TGTGCCAGCAGTGAAGCGTGGTCGGTAACTAATGAAAAACTGTTTTTT	CASSEAWSVTNEKLFF
TRBD1	TRBV29-1	.	TRBJ1-1	TGCAGCGCCAGGGACAGGGGAAGAACAGGCACTGAAGCTTTCTTT	CSARDRGRTGTEAFF
.	TRBV3-1/TRBV3-2	once	TRBJ1-5	TGTGCCAGCAGCCAAGATCCGGGGGGTAATCAGCCCCAGCATTTT	CASSQDPGGNQPQHF
.	TRBV6-5	.	TRBJ1-5	TGTGCCAGCACCCCATACAGGAATAGCAATCAGCCCCAGCATTTT	CASTPYRNSNQPQHF
.	TRBV30	once	TRBJ1-2	TGTGCCTGGAGTGTGGGGCGTCGGGTGGACTATGGCTACACCTTC	CAWSVGRRVDYGYTF
.	TRBV3-1/TRBV3-2	.	TRBJ1-2	TGTGCCAGCAGCCAAGGACAGCCCAACTATGGCTACACCTTC	CASSQGQPNYGYTF
TRBD2	TRBV3-1/TRBV3-2	once	TRBJ2-7	TGTGCCAGCAGCCTCCGGACTAGCCTCTCCTACGAGCAGTACTTC	CASSLRTSLSYEQYF
TRBD1	TRBV19	.	TRBJ1-2	TGTGCCAGTGGGACAGAGAGTCCCTCCTACTACACCTTC	CASGTESPSYYTF
.	TRBV19	.	TRBJ1-1	TGTGCCAGTAGTATAGGGACGGGAATTCTCACTGAAGCTTTCTTT	CASSIGTGILTEAFF
TRBD1	TRBV20-1	.	TRBJ1-1	TGCAGTGCTAGTGCCGACAGGGGTGAAGCTTTCTTT	CSASADRGEAFF
TRBD1	TRBV5-1	.	TRBJ1-1	TGCGCCAGCAGCCCGAGACAGGGTGGGTCTGAAGCTTTCTTT	CASSPRQGGSEAFF
TRBD2	TRBV3-1/TRBV3-2	.	TRBJ2-7	TGTGCCAGCAGCCGGCCGGGACTAGCGATCTACGAGCAGTACTTC	CASSRPGLAIYEQYF
TRBD2	TRBV19	.	TRBJ2-1	TGTGCCAGTAGTAGGGAGGGGCCCTTCCACAATGAGCAGTTCTTC	CASSREGPFHNEQFF
TRBD1	TRBV27	.	TRBJ1-5	TGTGCCAGCAGGACCACAGGGGGCCCACAGTATAGCAATCAGCCCCAGCATTTT	CASRTTGGPQYSNQPQHF
.	TRBV19	.	TRBJ2-1	TGTGCCAGTAGCAGGGGGGATGAGGGGAATGAGCAGTTCTTC	CASSRGDEGNEQFF
.	TRBV5-4	.	TRBJ2-7	TGTGCCAGCAGCTCCTTAGCGGATGCGAGCTACGAGCAGTACTTC	CASSSLADASYEQYF